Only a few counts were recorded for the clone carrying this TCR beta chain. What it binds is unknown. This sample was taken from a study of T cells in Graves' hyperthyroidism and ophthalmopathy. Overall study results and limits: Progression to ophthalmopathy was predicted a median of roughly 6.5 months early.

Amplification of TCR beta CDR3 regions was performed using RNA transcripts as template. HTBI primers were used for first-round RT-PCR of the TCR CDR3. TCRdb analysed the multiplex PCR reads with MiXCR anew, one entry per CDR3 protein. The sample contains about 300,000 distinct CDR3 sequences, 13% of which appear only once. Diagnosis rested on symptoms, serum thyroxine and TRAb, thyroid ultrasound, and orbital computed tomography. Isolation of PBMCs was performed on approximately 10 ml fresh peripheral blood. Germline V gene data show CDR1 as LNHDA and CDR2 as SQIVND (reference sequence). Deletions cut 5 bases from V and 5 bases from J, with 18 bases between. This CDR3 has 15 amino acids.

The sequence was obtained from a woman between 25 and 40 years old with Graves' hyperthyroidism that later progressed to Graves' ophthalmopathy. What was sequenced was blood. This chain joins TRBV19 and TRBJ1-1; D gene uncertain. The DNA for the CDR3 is TGTGCCAGTAGTGGGAACCGGGCTACCAAAACTGAAGCTTTCTTT. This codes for CASSGNRATKTEAFF.